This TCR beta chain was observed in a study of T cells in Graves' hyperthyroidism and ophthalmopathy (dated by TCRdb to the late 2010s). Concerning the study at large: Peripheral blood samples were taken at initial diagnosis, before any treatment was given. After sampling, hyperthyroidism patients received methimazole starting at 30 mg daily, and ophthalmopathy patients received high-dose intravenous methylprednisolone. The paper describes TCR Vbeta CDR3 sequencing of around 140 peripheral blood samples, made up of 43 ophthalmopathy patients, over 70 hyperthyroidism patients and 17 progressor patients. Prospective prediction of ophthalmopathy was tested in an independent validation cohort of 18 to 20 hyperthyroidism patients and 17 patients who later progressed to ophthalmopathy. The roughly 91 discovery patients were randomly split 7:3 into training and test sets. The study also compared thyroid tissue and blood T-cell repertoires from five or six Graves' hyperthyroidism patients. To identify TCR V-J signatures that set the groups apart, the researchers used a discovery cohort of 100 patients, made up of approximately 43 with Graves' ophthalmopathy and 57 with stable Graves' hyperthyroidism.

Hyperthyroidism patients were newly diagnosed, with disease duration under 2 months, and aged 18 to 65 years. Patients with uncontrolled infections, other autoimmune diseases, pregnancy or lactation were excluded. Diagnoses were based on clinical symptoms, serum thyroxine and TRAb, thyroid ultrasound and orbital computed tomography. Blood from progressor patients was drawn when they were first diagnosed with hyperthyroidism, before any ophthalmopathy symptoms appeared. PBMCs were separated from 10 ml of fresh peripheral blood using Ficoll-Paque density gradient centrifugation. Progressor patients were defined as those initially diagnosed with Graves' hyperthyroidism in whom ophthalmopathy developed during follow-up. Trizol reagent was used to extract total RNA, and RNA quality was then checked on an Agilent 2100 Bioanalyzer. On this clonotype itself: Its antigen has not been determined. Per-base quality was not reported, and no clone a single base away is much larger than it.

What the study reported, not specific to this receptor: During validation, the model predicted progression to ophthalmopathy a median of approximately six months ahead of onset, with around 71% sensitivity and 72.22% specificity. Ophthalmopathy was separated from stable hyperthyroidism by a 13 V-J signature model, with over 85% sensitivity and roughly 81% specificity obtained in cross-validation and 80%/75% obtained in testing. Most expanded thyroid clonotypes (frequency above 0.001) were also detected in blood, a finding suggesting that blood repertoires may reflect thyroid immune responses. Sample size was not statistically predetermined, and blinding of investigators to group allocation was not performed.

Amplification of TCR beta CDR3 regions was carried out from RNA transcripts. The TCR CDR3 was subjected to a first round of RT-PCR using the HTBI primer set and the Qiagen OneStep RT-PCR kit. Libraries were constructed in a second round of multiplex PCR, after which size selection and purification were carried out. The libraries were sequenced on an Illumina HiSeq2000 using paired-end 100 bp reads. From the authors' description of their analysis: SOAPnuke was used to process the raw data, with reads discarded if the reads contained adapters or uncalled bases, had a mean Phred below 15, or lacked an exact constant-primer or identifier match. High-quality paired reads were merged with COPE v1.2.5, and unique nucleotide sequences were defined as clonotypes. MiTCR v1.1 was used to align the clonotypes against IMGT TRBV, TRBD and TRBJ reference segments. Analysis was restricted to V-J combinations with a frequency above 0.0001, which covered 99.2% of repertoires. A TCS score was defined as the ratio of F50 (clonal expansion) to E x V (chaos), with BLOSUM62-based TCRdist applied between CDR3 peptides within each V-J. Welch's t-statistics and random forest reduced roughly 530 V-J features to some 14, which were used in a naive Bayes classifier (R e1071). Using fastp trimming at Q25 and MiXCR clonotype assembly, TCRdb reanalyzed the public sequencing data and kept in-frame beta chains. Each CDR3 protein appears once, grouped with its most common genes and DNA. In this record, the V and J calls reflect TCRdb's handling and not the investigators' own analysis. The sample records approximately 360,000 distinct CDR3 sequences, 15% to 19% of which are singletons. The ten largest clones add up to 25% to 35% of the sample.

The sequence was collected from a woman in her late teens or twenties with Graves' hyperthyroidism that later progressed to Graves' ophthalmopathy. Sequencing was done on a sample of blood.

CDR3 loop: CASSLFADLYNEQFF. The sequenced DNA: TGCGCCAGCAGCCTGTTCGCGGACCTTTACAATGAGCAGTTCTTC. This chain joins TRBV5-1 to TRBJ2-1, with the D gene call left open. Relative to germline, V is 4 bases shorter and J is 4 bases shorter, with 15 bases between their ends. CDR1 and CDR2, looked up from the germline V gene, are SGHRS and YFSETQ. The CDR3 has 15 amino acids, counting the end cysteine and phenylalanine. Here the CDR3 DNA is all that survives: 45 bases in frame from base 1.